The rows below give T cell receptor beta chains drawn from one sample of a study of T cell responses to AZD1222 COVID-19 vaccine. Measured with immunoSEQ multiplex PCR; TCRdb has only the in-frame clones, and not every one. The table records roughly 150,000 clones, over 85% of them present only once. The material sequenced was peripheral blood, taken on day 0 of AZD1222 vaccination. Receptors originate from an adult in good health. The CDR3 runs from the conserved cysteine through the conserved F or W. A D gene is named only where the DNA matches it firmly. Expanded clones get a size class; other rows say once, few or many, or leave the size out.

TGTGCCAGTAGTTGGGGGGCAGGAACTGAAGCTTTCTTT	CASSWGAGTEAFF	TRBV19	NA	few	TRBJ1-1
TGTGCCAGCAGCTTGGTCAGGGAGAACACTGAAGCTTTCTTT	CASSLVRENTEAFF	TRBV5-5	NA	NA	TRBJ1-1
TGTGCCAGCAGTCCGGGAAGTAATTCACCCCTCCACTTT	CASSPGSNSPLHF	TRBV11-3	NA	NA	TRBJ1-6
TGCGCCAGCAGCCCCCCCGGACTAGCGGGAGGGCGGGGTGAGCAGTTCTTC	CASSPPGLAGGRGEQFF	TRBV5-1	TRBD2	once	TRBJ2-1
TGTGCCAGCAGGGACAGCAATTGGCCCCAGCATTTT	CASRDSNWPQHF	TRBV28	NA	NA	TRBJ1-5
TGTGCCAGCAGCCTAGGGACAGGGGAAAATCAGCCCCAGCATTTT	CASSLGTGENQPQHF	TRBV3-1/TRBV3-2	TRBD1	NA	TRBJ1-5
TGCGCCAGCAGTGTTGCGGACAGGGTGAGCTACGAGCAGTACTTC	CASSVADRVSYEQYF	TRBV10-2	TRBD1	NA	TRBJ2-7
TGTGCCAGCAGCCAGGAGGGGGGACTAGTTTACAATGAGCAGTTCTTC	CASSQEGGLVYNEQFF	TRBV4-2	TRBD2	few	TRBJ2-1
TGTGCCAGCAGCCAATCACCGACAGGGGGCCGGTCAGATACGCAGTATTTT	CASSQSPTGGRSDTQYF	TRBV16	TRBD1	NA	TRBJ2-3
TGTGCCAGCTCACCCCGGGACAGCCCTAATTCACCCCTCCACTTT	CASSPRDSPNSPLHF	TRBV18	TRBD1	NA	TRBJ1-6
TGTGCCACCAGCCAAACAGAGGGGTTATCCTACAATGAGCAGTTCTTC	CATSQTEGLSYNEQFF	TRBV15	NA	NA	TRBJ2-1
TGTGCCAGCAGCTCCCGGGGGGAATCCAAAAACATTCAGTACTTC	CASSSRGESKNIQYF	TRBV5-4	TRBD2	NA	TRBJ2-4
TGTGCCAGCAGGCAGTTAGCTGGAAACACCATATATTTT	CASRQLAGNTIYF	TRBV12-3/TRBV12-4	NA	NA	TRBJ1-3
TGTGCCACCAGCAGAGATTCAGGGGGCGAATCACCCCTCCACTTT	CATSRDSGGESPLHF	TRBV15	TRBD1	NA	TRBJ1-6
TGTGCCTGGAGTGTACTCGCCGGAGTAACAGATACGCAGTATTTT	CAWSVLAGVTDTQYF	TRBV30	NA	NA	TRBJ2-3
TGTGCCAGCAGATCGTACTACGAGCAGTACTTC	CASRSYYEQYF	TRBV2	NA	NA	TRBJ2-7
TGTGCCAGCAGCGTAAAACACAAATCGGGGACTGAAGCTTTCTTT	CASSVKHKSGTEAFF	TRBV21-1	NA	NA	TRBJ1-1
TGTGCCAGTTGGGGGACCGGGGAGCTGTTTTTT	CASWGTGELFF	TRBV19	NA	NA	TRBJ2-2
TGTGCCAGCAGTGAAGCGGGACATTATAGCAATCAGCCCCAGCATTTT	CASSEAGHYSNQPQHF	TRBV6-1	NA	NA	TRBJ1-5
TGTGCCAGTAGTATAGGAATCGGAGTGGGGTACGAGCAGTACTTC	CASSIGIGVGYEQYF	TRBV19	NA	NA	TRBJ2-7
TGTGCCAGCAGTTCAGGGTGGAGCTCCTACAATGAGCAGTTCTTC	CASSSGWSSYNEQFF	TRBV27	NA	NA	TRBJ2-1
TGTGCCAGCAGCGTAGCTGGAAGGGGGAACACTGAAGCTTTCTTT	CASSVAGRGNTEAFF	TRBV9	NA	NA	TRBJ1-1
TGTGCCAGCACCCCCCAGGGGCAGATATCAAATCAGCCCCAGCATTTT	CASTPQGQISNQPQHF	TRBV2	NA	NA	TRBJ1-5
TGCGCCAGCAGCTTGGAACCGATGAACACTGAAGCTTTCTTT	CASSLEPMNTEAFF	TRBV5-1	NA	once	TRBJ1-1
TGTGCCAGCAGCCGACTCGGGTGGACTGAAGCTTTCTTT	CASSRLGWTEAFF	TRBV7-2	NA	NA	TRBJ1-1
TGCAGCGTTGAGGGGCAGGGGCCTTTCTATGGCTACACCTTC	CSVEGQGPFYGYTF	TRBV29-1	NA	NA	TRBJ1-2
TGTGCCAGCAGCAAAGAGGTTCAGATAGGACAGGCAATTTTT	CASSKEVQIGQAIF	TRBV21-1	NA	NA	TRBJ2-3
TGTGCCAGCAGCCGGCGGCAGGGGCGCACTGAAGCTTTCTTT	CASSRRQGRTEAFF	TRBV7-2	NA	NA	TRBJ1-1
TGTGCCAGCAGCTTACAATCCCTTGGGACAGAAGCTTTCTTT	CASSLQSLGTEAFF	TRBV7-2	NA	few	TRBJ1-1
TGTGCCAGCACCTGGGACAGGGAGTATGAAAAACTGTTTTTT	CASTWDREYEKLFF	TRBV2	TRBD1	NA	TRBJ1-4
TGTGCCAGCTCCCTAACGGTCAGGGACACAGATACGCAGTATTTT	CASSLTVRDTDTQYF	TRBV7-3	NA	NA	TRBJ2-3
TGTGCTAGTGGTTTGTCAGTCGAGCAGTACTTC	CASGLSVEQYF	TRBV12-5	NA	NA	TRBJ2-7
TGTGCCAGCAGCCAAGAATGGGGGCGCTCCTACAATGAGCAGTTCTTC	CASSQEWGRSYNEQFF	TRBV3-1/TRBV3-2	NA	NA	TRBJ2-1
TGCGCCAGCAGCCTCGCCGGAGAGGGGGCTAATGAAAAACTGTTTTTT	CASSLAGEGANEKLFF	TRBV4-1	NA	NA	TRBJ1-4
TGTGCCAGCAGCCATACCGGGCTCGGAAACACCATATATTTT	CASSHTGLGNTIYF	TRBV3-1/TRBV3-2	NA	NA	TRBJ1-3
TGTGCCAGCAGGGACACAGGGGCTGGGACCCAGTACTTC	CASRDTGAGTQYF	TRBV2	TRBD1	NA	TRBJ2-5
TGTGCCAGTAGTATAGCTCGCTCTTCGAGGGAAAAACTGTTTTTT	CASSIARSSREKLFF	TRBV19	NA	NA	TRBJ1-4
TGTGCCAGCAGCTTGGTACCAGCTTCCGGGGAGCTGTTTTTT	CASSLVPASGELFF	TRBV5-6	NA	NA	TRBJ2-2